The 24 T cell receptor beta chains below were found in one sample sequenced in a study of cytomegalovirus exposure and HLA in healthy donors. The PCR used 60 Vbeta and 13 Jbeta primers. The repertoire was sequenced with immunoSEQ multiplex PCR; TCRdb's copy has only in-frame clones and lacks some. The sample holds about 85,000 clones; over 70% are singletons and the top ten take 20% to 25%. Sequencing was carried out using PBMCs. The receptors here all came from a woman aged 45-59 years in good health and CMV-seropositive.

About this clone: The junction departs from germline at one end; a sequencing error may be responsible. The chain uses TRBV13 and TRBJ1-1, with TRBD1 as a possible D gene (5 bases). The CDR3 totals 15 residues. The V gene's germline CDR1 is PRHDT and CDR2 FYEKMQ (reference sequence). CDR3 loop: CASSVGWGGYDEAFF. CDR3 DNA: TGTGCCAGCAGCGTAGGTTGGGGGGGTTACGATGAAGCTTTCTTT. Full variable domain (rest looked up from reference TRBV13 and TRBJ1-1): AAGVIQSPRHLIKEKRETATLKCYPIPRHDTVYWYQQGPGQDPQFLISFYEKMQSDKGSIPDRFSAQQFSDYHSELNMSSLELGDSALYFCASSVGWGGYDEAFFGQGTRLTVV.

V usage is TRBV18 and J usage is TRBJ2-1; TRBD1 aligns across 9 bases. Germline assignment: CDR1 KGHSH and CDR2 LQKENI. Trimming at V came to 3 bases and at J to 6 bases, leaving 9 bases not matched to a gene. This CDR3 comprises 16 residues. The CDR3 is CASSPIPGQGGNEQFF. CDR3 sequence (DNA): TGTGCCAGCTCACCTATCCCGGGACAGGGTGGCAATGAGCAGTTCTTC.

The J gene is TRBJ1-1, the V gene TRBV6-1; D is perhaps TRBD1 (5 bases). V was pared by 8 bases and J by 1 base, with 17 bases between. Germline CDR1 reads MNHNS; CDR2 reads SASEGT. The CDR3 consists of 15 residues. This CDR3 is CASGGAGGKNTEAFF. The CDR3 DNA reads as TGTGCCAGCGGAGGGGCGGGGGGTAAGAACACTGAAGCTTTCTTT.

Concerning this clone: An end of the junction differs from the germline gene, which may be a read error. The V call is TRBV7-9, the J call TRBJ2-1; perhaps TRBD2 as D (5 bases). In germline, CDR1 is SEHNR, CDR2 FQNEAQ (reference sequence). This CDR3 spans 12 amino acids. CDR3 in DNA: TGTGCCAGCAGCTTAGGGACTCCTGTTTACCTCTTC. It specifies CASSLGTPVYLF.

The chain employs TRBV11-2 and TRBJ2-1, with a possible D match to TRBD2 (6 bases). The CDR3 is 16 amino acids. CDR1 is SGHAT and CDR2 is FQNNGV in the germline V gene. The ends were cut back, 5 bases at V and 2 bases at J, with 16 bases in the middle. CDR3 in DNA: TGTGCCAGCAGCACCCCGCGGGGAGCCGCCTACAATGAGCAGTTCTTC. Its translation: CASSTPRGAAYNEQFF.

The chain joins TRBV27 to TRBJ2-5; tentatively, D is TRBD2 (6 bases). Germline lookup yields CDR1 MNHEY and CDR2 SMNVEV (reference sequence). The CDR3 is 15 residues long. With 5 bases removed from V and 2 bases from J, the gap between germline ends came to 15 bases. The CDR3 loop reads CASSPPGRVQETQYF. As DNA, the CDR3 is TGTGCCAGCAGTCCCCCCGGGAGAGTGCAAGAGACCCAGTACTTC.

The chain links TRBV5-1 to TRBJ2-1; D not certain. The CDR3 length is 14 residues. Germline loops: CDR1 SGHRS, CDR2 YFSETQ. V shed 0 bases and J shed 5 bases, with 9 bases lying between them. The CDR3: CASSLGERNNEQFF. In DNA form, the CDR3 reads TGCGCCAGCAGCTTGGGCGAGCGAAACAATGAGCAGTTCTTC.

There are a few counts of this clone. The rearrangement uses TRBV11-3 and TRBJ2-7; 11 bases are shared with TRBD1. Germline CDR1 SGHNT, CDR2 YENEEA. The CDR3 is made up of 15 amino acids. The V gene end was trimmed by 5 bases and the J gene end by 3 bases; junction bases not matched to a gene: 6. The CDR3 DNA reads TGTGCCAGCAGCGGCCGGGACAGGGGGATCTACGAGCAGTACGTC. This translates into CASSGRDRGIYEQYV.

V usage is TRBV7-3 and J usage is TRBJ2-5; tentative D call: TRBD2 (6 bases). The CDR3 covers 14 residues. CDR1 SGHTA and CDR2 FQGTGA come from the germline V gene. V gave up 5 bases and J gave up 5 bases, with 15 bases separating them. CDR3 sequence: CASSPTRDFETQYF. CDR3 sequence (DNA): TGTGCCAGCAGCCCCACCCGGGACTTTGAGACCCAGTACTTC.

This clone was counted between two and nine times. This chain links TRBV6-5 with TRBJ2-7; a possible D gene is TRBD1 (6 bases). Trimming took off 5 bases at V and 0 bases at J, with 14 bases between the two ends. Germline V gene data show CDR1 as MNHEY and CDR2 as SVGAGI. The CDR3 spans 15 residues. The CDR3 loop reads CASSPQRGISYEQYF. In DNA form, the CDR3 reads TGTGCCAGCAGTCCACAGAGGGGGATCTCCTACGAGCAGTACTTC.

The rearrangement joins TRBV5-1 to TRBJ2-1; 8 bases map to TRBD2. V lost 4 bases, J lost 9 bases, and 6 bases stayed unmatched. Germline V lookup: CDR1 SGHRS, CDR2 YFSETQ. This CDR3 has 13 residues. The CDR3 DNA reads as TGCGCCAGCAGCACCGGACTAGCCGGTGAGCAGTTCTTC. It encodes CASSTGLAGEQFF.

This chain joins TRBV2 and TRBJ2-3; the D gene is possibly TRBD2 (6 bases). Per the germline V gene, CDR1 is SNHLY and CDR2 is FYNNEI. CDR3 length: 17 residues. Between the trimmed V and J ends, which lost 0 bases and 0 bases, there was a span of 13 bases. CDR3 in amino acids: CASSEAPTRASTDTQYF. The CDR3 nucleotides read TGTGCCAGCAGTGAAGCCCCGACTAGAGCTAGCACAGATACGCAGTATTTT.

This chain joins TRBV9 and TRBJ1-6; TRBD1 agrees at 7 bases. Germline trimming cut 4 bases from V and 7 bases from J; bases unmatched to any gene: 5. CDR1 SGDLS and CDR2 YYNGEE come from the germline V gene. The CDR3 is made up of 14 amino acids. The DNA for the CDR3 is TGTGCCAGCAGCTCACAGGGGCTGAATTCACCCCTCCACTTT. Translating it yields CASSSQGLNSPLHF.

The CDR3 DNA reads as TGTGCCTGGAGGAACCCGTCGGTCGGTAATGAAAAACTGTTTTTT. It codes for CAWRNPSVGNEKLFF. This chain connects TRBV30 to TRBJ1-4; D gene ambiguous. The CDR3 length is 15 residues. The germline V and J ends were trimmed by 3 bases and 4 bases, with 15 bases remaining between them. Germline values: CDR1 GTSNPN, CDR2 SVGIG (reference sequence).

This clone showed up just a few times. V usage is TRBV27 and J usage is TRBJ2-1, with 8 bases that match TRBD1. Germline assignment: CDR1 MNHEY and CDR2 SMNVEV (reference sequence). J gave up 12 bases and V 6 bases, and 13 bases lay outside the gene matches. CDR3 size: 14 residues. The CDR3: CASRLTGVWGWQFF. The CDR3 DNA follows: TGTGCCAGCAGGTTGACAGGGGTCTGGGGATGGCAGTTCTTC.

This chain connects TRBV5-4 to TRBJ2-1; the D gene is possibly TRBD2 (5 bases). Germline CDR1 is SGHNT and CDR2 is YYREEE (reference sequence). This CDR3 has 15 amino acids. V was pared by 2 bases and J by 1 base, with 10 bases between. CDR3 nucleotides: TGTGCCAGCAGCTTCCGGACGGGATCCTACAATGAGCAGTTCTTC. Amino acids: CASSFRTGSYNEQFF.

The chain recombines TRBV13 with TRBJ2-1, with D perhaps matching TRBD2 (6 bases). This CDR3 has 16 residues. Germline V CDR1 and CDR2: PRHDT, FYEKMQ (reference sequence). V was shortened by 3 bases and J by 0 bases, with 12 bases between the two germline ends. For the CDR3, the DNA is TGTGCCAGCAGCTTCGGTGGGGGGTTCTCCTACAATGAGCAGTTCTTC. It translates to CASSFGGGFSYNEQFF.

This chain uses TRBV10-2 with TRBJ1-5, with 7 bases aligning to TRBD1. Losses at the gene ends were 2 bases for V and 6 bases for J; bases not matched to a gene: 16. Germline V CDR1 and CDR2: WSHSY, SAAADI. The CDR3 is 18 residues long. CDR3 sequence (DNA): TGCGCCAGCAGTGAGCTGGTAGGGACAGTTAAGGGAGGTCAGCCCCAGCATTTT. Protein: CASSELVGTVKGGQPQHF.

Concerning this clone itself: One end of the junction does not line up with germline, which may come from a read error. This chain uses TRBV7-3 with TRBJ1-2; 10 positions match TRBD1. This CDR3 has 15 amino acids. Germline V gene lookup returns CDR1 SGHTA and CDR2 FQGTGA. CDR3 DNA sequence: TGTGCCAGCAGCCCCGAGGGACAGGGGTACTATAGCTACACCTTC. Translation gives CASSPEGQGYYSYTF.

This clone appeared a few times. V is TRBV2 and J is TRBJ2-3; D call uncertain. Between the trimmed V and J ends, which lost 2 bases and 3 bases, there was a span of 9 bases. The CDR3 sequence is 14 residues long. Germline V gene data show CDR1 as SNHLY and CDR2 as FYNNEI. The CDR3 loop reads CASSESQTTDTQYF. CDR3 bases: TGTGCCAGCAGTGAAAGTCAGACAACAGATACGCAGTATTTT. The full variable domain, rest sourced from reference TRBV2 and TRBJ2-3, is EPEVTQTPSHQVTQMGQEVILRCVPISNHLYFYWYRQILGQKVEFLVSFYNNEISEKSEIFDDQFSVERPDGSNFTLKIRSTKLEDSAMYFCASSESQTTDTQYFGPGTRLTVL.

The DNA of the CDR3 is TGTGCCAGCAGTCGACAGGGCGGCAACACTGAAGCTTTCTTT. Its protein is CASSRQGGNTEAFF. V gene TRBV2 combines with J gene TRBJ1-1, with 7 nucleotides matching TRBD1. The CDR3 has 14 amino acids. Losses at the gene ends were 5 bases for V and 2 bases for J; bases not matched to a gene: 5. The V gene's germline CDR1 is SNHLY and CDR2 FYNNEI.

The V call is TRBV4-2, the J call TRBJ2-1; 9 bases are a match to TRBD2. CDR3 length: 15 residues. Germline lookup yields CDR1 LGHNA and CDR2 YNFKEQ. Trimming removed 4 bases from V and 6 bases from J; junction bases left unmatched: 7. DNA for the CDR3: TGTGCCAGCAGCCGCGGGAGGGGGGGCCCCAATGAGCAGTTCTTC. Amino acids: CASSRGRGGPNEQFF.

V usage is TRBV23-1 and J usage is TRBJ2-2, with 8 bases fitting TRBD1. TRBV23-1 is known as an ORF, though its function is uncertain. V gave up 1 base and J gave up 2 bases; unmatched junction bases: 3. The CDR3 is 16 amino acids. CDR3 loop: CASSQYDRGNTGELFF. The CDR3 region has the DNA TGCGCCAGCAGTCAATATGACAGGGGAAACACCGGGGAGCTGTTTTTT.

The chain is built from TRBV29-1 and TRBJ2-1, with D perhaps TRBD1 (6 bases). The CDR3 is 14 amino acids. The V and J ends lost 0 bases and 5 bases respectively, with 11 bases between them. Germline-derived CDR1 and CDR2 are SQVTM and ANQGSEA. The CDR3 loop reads CSVEEGGFDNEQFF. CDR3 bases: TGCAGCGTTGAAGAAGGGGGTTTTGACAATGAGCAGTTCTTC.